The TCR beta chain under discussion was sequenced for a study of blood T cell repertoires in COVID-19. The wider study: Acute and convalescent COVID-19 specimens originated in the United States, Italy and Spain. PBMCs, B-cell-depleted T cells, or T cells were the source of the cDNA or gDNA that made up the material.

Original analysis: The authors estimated nucleated cell counts from reference gene primer amplification. The data were produced by immunoSEQ multiplex PCR, yet TCRdb's version contains in-frame clones alone and is incomplete. V and J calls and clone size are those listed in that table; D and trimming were worked out from the DNA. The sample gives some 97,000 clones, roughly 87% of which show up once; 6.5% to 8% is in the top ten. The sample was peripheral blood. The TCR sequence derives from a man younger than 40 in a cohort sampled during active COVID-19.

Written as DNA, the CDR3 is TGCGCCAGCAGCCAAGATACTAGCGCAGATACGCAGTATTTT. The encoded protein is CASSQDTSADTQYF. The chain joins TRBV4-3 to TRBJ2-3; TRBD2 matches 7 bases. This CDR3 is built from 14 residues. Germline values: CDR1 LGHNA, CDR2 YSLEER. J gave up 4 bases and V 0 bases, and 1 base lay outside the gene matches.